This is a list of T cell receptor beta chains from one sample in a study of blood T cells in healthy people across ages. From the 5' RACE reads, TCRdb called clonotypes with MiXCR, one entry per CDR3 protein. Of over 950,000 distinct CDR3 sequences listed, around two fifths were seen once; the top ten hold less than 15%. Sequencing was carried out using blood. The receptors originated from a man younger than 35 in good health. CDR3s include the opening cysteine and the closing phenylalanine or tryptophan. D genes are given only for firm matches. The size entry is marked missing in some rows and otherwise reads once, few, many or a size class.

CASSVGDSETYEQYF | TGTGCCAGCAGCGTAGGGGACTCGGAAACCTACGAGCAGTACTTC | - | TRBJ2-7 | 15 | - | TRBV9
CASSPTGGDLLRYNEQFF | TGTGCCAGCAGCCCGACAGGGGGCGATTTATTGCGGTACAATGAGCAGTTCTTC | TRBD1 | TRBJ2-1 | 18 | few | TRBV7-9
CASGLERGSPISSYNEQFF | TGTGCTAGTGGTTTGGAGCGGGGGTCACCTATAAGCTCCTACAATGAGCAGTTCTTC | TRBD2 | TRBJ2-1 | 19 | - | TRBV12-5
CSAERGGRRTGELFF | TGCAGTGCCGAGCGGGGGGGCCGGCGCACCGGGGAGCTGTTTTTT | TRBD2 | TRBJ2-2 | 15 | - | TRBV20-1
CASSLQRGDDTQYF | TGCGCCAGCAGCTTGCAAAGGGGGGACGATACGCAGTATTTT | - | TRBJ2-3 | 14 | - | TRBV5-1
CASSSKNSPPYGGSYNEQFF | TGTGCCAGCAGCTCCAAAAACTCCCCCCCCTACGGGGGCTCCTACAATGAGCAGTTCTTC | - | TRBJ2-1 | 20 | - | TRBV7-2
CASTPGSSDGYTF | TGTGCCAGCACCCCAGGTTCGTCGGATGGCTACACCTTC | - | TRBJ1-2 | 13 | - | TRBV6-2/TRBV6-3
CASSLVSGSGYTF | TGTGCCAGCAGCCTCGTATCGGGAAGCGGCTACACCTTC | - | TRBJ1-2 | 13 | - | TRBV3-1
CAISPGQGSGEQYF | TGTGCCATCAGTCCGGGACAGGGGTCCGGCGAGCAGTACTTC | TRBD1 | TRBJ2-7 | 14 | - | TRBV10-3
CASSSPDRGSYNEQFF | TGTGCCAGCAGTTCCCCGGACAGGGGCTCCTACAATGAGCAGTTCTTC | TRBD1 | TRBJ2-1 | 16 | - | TRBV6-2/TRBV6-3
CASSLQEDGELFF | TGTGCCAGCAGCCTTCAGGAGGACGGGGAGCTGTTTTTT | - | TRBJ2-2 | 13 | - | TRBV13
CASSRTGKYTEAFF | TGTGCCAGCAGCCGGACAGGTAAATACACTGAAGCTTTCTTT | TRBD1 | TRBJ1-1 | 14 | - | TRBV14
CASSQQTLLAGAPYEQFF | TGTGCCAGCAGCCAACAAACCTTACTAGCGGGGGCCCCATATGAGCAGTTCTTC | TRBD2 | TRBJ2-1 | 18 | few | TRBV4-2
CASSWNYEVQYF | TGTGCCAGCAGTTGGAACTACGAGGTGCAGTACTTC | - | TRBJ2-7 | 12 | few | TRBV28
CSAREVSTEAFF | TGCAGTGCTAGAGAGGTCAGCACTGAAGCTTTCTTT | - | TRBJ1-1 | 12 | few | TRBV20-1
CSGAQVPYEQYF | TGCAGCGGTGCACAGGTACCTTACGAGCAGTACTTC | - | TRBJ2-7 | 12 | - | TRBV29-1
CASSFRGGAFF | TGTGCCAGCAGTTTCCGGGGGGGAGCTTTCTTT | - | TRBJ1-1 | 11 | - | TRBV12-3/TRBV12-4